The entry that follows covers one T cell receptor beta chain sequence. Its matching antigen is unknown. CDR3 length: 16 residues. Germline CDR1 is SQVTM and CDR2 is ANQGSEA. V was clipped by 6 bases and J by 5 bases, with 22 bases between them. This sample stems from a study of cytomegalovirus exposure and HLA in healthy donors. General study results and limits: The study dropped some indistinguishable V segments, TRBV6-2 and TRBV6-3 among them. Donors were assumed by presence/absence analyses to have roughly uniform sequencing depth. The sole available immune exposure information was CMV serostatus.

Primers: 60 Vbeta forward and 13 Jbeta reverse. Assay used: immunoSEQ multiplex PCR; TCRdb lists only in-frame clones, some missing. The table shows about 110,000 clones, with more than 60% occurring only once. The chain uses TRBV29-1 and TRBJ2-2, with D possibly being TRBD2 (6 bases). This receptor was taken from a man in his 60s in good health and CMV-seronegative. The sequencing input was PBMCs. The CDR3 region is CSVSPQSGGDTGELFF. The CDR3 DNA follows: TGCAGCGTGTCCCCCCAGTCCGGGGGAGATACCGGGGAGCTGTTTTTT.